This T cell receptor beta chain is drawn from a study of CD8 T cells in ankylosing spondylitis (dated by TCRdb to about 2017). About the study as a whole: To find TCR variants linked to disease, the study profiled T cell receptor beta repertoires in ankylosing spondylitis patients and healthy donors. The full study cohort comprised 25 ankylosing spondylitis patients and roughly 110 healthy donors. Peripheral blood was sampled, and synovial fluid was also collected from ankylosing spondylitis patients.

Sequencing took place on an Illumina HiSeq 2500. TCR beta libraries were prepared by quantitative 5'-RACE with molecular barcodes. Per the source publication's procedure: Disease-linked TCR variants were identified with a new computational method built on a probabilistic model of VDJ rearrangement. The raw public data were reprocessed by TCRdb itself: fastp quality trimming at Q25, MiXCR clonotype calling, in-frame beta chains only. Here each entry gathers all rows of one CDR3 protein and keeps the most common genes and DNA. V and J calls and clone size were set by TCRdb, not the authors. For this sample there are around 490,000 distinct CDR3 sequences; roughly 5.3% appear just once. The ten top clones hold under 4.5% of the sample. Concerning this clonotype: It lacks a known antigen. Per-nucleotide qualities are absent, and no much larger clonotype sits a single base away.

General study outcomes and caveats: A CD8+ phenotype was shown by the disease-linked clones, which were found at relatively low frequencies in peripheral blood. The disease-linked clones were reported as significantly enriched in matched synovial fluid samples from ankylosing spondylitis patients. Some of the motif variants had been reported before in the synovial fluid and blood of reactive arthritis patients, a finding that suggests common disease-initiation mechanisms. Blood from ankylosing spondylitis patients appeared to be characterized by a TCR beta motif made up of several highly homologous amino acid variants.

The source is a male donor with ankylosing spondylitis. The sequencing input was blood, either unsorted or a sorted T cell fraction (not recorded which).

The DNA sequence is given as TGTGCCAGCAGGTTGACAGGAGATCCTACCTACGAGCAGTACTTC. This encodes CASRLTGDPTYEQYF. The V and J segments used are TRBV7-8 and TRBJ2-7; tentative D gene TRBD1, with 6 bases matching. There are 15 amino acids in the CDR3, from cysteine to phenylalanine inclusive. Only CDR3 DNA is held: 45 bases, read in frame from base 1. Via the germline V gene, CDR1 is SGHVS and CDR2 FQNEAQ. V lost 6 bases and J lost 2 bases; the stretch between them is 17 bases long. The CDR3 plus the reference TRBV7-8 and TRBJ2-7 genes for the other parts give the full variable domain: GAGVSQSPRYKVAKRGQDVALRCDPISGHVSLFWYQQALGQGPEFLTYFQNEAQLDKSGLPSDRFFAERPEGSVSTLKIQRTQQEDSAVYLCASRLTGDPTYEQYFGPGTRLTVT.